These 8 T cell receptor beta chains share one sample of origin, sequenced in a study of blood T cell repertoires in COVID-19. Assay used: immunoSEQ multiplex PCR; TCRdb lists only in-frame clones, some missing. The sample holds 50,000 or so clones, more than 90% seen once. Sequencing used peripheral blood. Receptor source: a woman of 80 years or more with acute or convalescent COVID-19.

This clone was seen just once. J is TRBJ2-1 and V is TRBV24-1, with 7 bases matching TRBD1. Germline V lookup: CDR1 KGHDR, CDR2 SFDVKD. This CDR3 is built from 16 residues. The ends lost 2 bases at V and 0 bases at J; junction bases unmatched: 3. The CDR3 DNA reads TGTGCCACCAGTGATTGGGACAGCAGCTCCTACAATGAGCAGTTCTTC. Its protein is CATSDWDSSSYNEQFF.

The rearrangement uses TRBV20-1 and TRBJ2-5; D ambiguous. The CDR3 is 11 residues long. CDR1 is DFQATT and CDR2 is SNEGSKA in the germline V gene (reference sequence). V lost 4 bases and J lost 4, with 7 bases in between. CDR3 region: CSATTLETQYF. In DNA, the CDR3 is TGCAGTGCTACCACTCTAGAGACCCAGTACTTC.

CDR3 loop: CASSFSGQGTTDTQYF. The CDR3 DNA reads TGTGCCAGCTCATTTTCCGGACAGGGCACCACAGATACGCAGTATTTT. The chain carries TRBV18 and TRBJ2-3; 8 bases align to TRBD1. The CDR3 contains 16 residues. Germline CDR1 reads KGHSH; CDR2 reads LQKENI. V was clipped by 5 bases and J by 2 bases; unmatched bases: 9.

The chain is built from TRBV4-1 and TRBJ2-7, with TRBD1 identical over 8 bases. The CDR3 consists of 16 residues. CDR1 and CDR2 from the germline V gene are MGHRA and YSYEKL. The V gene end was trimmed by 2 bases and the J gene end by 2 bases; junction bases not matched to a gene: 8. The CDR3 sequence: CASSQTPGQGAYEQYF. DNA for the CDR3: TGCGCCAGCAGCCAAACTCCTGGACAGGGAGCCTACGAGCAGTACTTC.

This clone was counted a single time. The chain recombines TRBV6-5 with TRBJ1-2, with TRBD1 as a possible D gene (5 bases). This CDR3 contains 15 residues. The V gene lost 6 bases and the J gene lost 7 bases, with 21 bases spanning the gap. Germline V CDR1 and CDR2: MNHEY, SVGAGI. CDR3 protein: CASRMPGLPGGGYTF. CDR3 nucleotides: TGTGCCAGCAGGATGCCGGGACTGCCTGGGGGTGGCTACACCTTC.

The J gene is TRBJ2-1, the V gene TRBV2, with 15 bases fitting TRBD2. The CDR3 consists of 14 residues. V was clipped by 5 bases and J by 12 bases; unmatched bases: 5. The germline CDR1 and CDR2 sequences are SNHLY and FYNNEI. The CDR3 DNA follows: TGTGCCAGCAGTAGACCGGGACTAGCGGGAGGGCAGTTCTTC. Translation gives CASSRPGLAGGQFF.

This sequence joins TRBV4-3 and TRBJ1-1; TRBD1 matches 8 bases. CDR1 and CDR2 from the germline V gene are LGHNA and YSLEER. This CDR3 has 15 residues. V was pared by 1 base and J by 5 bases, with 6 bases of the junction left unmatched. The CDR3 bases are TGCGCCAGCAGCCAAGGACGGACAGGGCTAACTGAAGCTTTCTTT. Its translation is CASSQGRTGLTEAFF.

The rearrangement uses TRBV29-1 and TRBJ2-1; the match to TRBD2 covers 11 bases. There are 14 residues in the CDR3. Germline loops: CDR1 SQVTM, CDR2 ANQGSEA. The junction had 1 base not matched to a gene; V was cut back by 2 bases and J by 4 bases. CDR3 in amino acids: CSVETSGRYNEQFF. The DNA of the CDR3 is TGCAGCGTTGAAACTAGCGGGAGATACAATGAGCAGTTCTTC.